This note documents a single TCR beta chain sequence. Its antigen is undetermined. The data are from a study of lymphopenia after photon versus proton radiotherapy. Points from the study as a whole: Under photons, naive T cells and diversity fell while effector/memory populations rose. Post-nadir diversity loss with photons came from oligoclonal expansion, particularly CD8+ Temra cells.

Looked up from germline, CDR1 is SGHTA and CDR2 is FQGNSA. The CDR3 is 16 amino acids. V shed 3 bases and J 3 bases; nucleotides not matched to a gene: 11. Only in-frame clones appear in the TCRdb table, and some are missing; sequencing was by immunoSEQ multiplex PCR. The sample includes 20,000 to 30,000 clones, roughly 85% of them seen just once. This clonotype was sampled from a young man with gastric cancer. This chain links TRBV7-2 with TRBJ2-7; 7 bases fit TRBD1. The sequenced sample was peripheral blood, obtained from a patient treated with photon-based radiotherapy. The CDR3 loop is CASSLGTVAINYEQYF. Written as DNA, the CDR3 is TGTGCCAGCAGCTTGGGGACAGTCGCCATAAACTACGAGCAGTACTTC. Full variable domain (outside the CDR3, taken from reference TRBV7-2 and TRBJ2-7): GAGVSQSPSNKVTEKGKDVELRCDPISGHTALYWYRQSLGQGLEFLIYFQGNSAPDKSGLPSDRFSAERTGGSVSTLTIQRTQQEDSAVYLCASSLGTVAINYEQYFGPGTRLTVT.